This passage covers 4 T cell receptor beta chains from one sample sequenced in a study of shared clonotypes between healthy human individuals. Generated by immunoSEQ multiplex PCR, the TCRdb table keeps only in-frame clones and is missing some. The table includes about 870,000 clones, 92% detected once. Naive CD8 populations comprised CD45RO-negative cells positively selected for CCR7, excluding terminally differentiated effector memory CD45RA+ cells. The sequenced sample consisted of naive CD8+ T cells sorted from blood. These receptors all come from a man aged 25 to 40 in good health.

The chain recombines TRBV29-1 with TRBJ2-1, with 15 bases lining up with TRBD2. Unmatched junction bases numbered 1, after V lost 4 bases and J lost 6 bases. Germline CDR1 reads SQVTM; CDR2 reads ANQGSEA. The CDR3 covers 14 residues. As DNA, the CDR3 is TGCAGCGTTGGGACTAGCGGGAGGGCCAATGAGCAGTTCTTC. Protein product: CSVGTSGRANEQFF.

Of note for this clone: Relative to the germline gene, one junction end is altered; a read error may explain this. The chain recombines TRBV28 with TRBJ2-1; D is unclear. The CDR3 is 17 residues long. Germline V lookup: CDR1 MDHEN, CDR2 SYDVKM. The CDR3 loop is CASSFPSTRSSYNEQLF. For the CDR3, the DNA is TGTGCCAGCAGTTTCCCGTCGACTCGTAGCTCCTACAATGAGCAGCTCTTC.

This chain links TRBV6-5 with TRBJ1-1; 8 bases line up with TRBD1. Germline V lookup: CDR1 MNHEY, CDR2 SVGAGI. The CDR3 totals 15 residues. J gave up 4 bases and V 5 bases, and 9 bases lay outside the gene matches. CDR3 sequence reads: CASSIYTGGGTEAFF. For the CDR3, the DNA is TGTGCCAGCAGTATATATACAGGGGGAGGCACTGAAGCTTTCTTT.

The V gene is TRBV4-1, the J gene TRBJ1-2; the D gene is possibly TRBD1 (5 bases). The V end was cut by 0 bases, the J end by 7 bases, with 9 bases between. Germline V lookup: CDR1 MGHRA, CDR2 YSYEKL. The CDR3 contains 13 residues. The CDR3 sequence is CASSQDGGGGYTF. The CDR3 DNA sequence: TGCGCCAGCAGCCAAGATGGGGGAGGTGGCTACACCTTC.